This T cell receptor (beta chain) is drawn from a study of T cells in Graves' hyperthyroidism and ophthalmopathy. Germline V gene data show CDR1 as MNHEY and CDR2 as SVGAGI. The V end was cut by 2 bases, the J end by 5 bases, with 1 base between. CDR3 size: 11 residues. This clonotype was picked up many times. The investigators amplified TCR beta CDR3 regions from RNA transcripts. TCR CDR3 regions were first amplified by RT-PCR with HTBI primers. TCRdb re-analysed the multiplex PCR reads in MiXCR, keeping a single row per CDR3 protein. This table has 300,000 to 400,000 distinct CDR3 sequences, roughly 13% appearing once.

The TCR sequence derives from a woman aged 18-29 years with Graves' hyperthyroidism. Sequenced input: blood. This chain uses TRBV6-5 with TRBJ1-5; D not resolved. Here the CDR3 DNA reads TGTGCCAGCAGTTACGATCAGCCCCAGCATTTT. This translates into CASSYDQPQHF.